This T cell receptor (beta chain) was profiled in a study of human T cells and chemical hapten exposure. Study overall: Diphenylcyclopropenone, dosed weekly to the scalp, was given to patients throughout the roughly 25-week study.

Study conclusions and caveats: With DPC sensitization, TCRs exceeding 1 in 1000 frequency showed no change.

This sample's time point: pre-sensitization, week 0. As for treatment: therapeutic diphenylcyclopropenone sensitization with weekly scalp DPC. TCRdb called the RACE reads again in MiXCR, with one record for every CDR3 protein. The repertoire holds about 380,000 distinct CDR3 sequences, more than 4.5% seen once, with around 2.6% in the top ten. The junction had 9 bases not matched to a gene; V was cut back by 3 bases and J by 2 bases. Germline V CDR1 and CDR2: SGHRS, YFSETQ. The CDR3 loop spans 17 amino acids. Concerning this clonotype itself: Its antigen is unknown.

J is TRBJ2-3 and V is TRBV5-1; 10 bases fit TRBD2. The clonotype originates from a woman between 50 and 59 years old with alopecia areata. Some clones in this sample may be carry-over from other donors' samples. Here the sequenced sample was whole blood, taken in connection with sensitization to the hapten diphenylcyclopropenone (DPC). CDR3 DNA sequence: TGCGCCAGCAGCTCCAGATCACTAGCGGGGATCACAGATACGCAGTATTTT. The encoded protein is CASSSRSLAGITDTQYF.